This section outlines one T cell receptor beta chain sequence together with its context. The data were obtained in a study of blood T cell repertoires in COVID-19. Study information: The samples span acute and convalescent COVID-19 from the United States, Italy and Spain. Nucleic acid was either cDNA or gDNA, and it came from T cells, B-cell-depleted T cells, or PBMCs.

The repertoire was sequenced with immunoSEQ multiplex PCR; TCRdb's copy has only in-frame clones and lacks some. The data contain roughly 120,000 clones, around 85% of them seen just once; the ten biggest clones take up roughly 5%. Germline V gene sequence: CDR1 MGHRA, CDR2 YSYEKL. The length of the CDR3 is 15 residues. The junction had 5 bases not matched to a gene; V was cut back by 3 bases and J by 2 bases. The chain couples TRBV4-1 to TRBJ2-7, with 9 bases identical to TRBD1. The origin of this receptor is a woman in her sixties or seventies with COVID-19, enrolled during active disease. Input material: peripheral blood. The CDR3 bases are TGCGCCAGCAGCCAGGGGACAGGGAGCACCTACGAGCAGTACTTC. It encodes CASSQGTGSTYEQYF.